The present T cell receptor (beta chain) was sequenced within a study of cytomegalovirus exposure and HLA in healthy donors. Study-wide results and limits: A later analysis linked a missense variant in DCLRE1C to the trimming of TCR beta V and J genes. Immune exposure information available was restricted to CMV serostatus. Most sequenced TCRs were rare (though some public TCRs occurred in many donors). Overall, under 200 TCR beta chains were annotated as cytomegalovirus-associated.

The PCR used 60 Vbeta and 13 Jbeta primers. Using immunoSEQ multiplex PCR, the repertoire was profiled, and TCRdb retains in-frame clones only, with some absent. The sample has some 170,000 clones, around 90% seen once. CDR1 and CDR2 from the germline V gene are PRHDT and FYEKMQ (reference sequence). Deletions cut 0 bases from V and 2 bases from J, with 9 bases between. This CDR3 is 15 amino acids long. On this clone itself: The target antigen is unknown.

The V gene is TRBV13, the J gene TRBJ2-3; D gene unclear. Specimen: PBMCs. The receptor was derived from a woman in her 30s in good health and CMV-seronegative. CDR3: CASSLGRLTTDTQYF. The CDR3 nucleotides are TGTGCCAGCAGCTTAGGCCGACTCACCACAGATACGCAGTATTTT.